A few counts support the clone carrying this T cell receptor beta chain. As yet, its antigen is unknown. The data originate from a study of T cells after yellow fever vaccination. Study as a whole: Fractions containing few cells were prepared with SMART-Seq v4 Ultra Low Input. Overall study results and limits: Booster samples showed a return of most primary-vaccination clones (approximately 96% CD4, 70% to 90% CD8).

TCRdb passed the 5' RACE reads through MiXCR, listing each CDR3 protein once. The sample has around 550,000 distinct CDR3 sequences; roughly a fifth are singletons. The CDR3 is 14 residues long. CDR1 is MNHEY, CDR2 SVGEGT, per germline. V was shortened by 8 bases and J by 4 bases, with 15 bases between the two germline ends. This sample comprised PBMCs, obtained 15 days after the yellow fever booster vaccination. The receptor was derived from a man younger than 40 who received the YFV17D yellow fever vaccine. The chain couples TRBV6-2 or TRBV6-3 to TRBJ2-1; tentatively, D is TRBD2 (5 bases). This chain's CDR3 is CASVQRVPYNEQFF. The CDR3 region has the DNA TGTGCCAGCGTCCAGAGGGTTCCTTACAATGAGCAGTTCTTC.